Described below is a single TCR beta chain sequence and its context. What it recognizes is unknown. This entry belongs to a study of OX40 agonist ivuxolimab in advanced cancers. Study summary: Cohort: 65% to 90% men, mean age roughly 60, aged about 20 to 90. Study results and limitations: At doses 0.1 to 3.0 mg/kg, CD4+ and CD8+ clones expanded.

The protocol was immunoSEQ multiplex PCR, while the TCRdb copy is restricted to in-frame clones and leaves out a portion. The repertoire consists of 80,000 to 85,000 clones, with 85% to 90% occurring once and the leading ten covering 6.5%. J was trimmed by 6 bases and V by 5 bases; bases with no gene match: 7. This CDR3 region has 14 residues. Germline V lookup: CDR1 ENHRY, CDR2 SYGVKD. The source was CD4+ or CD8+ T cells sorted from blood, collected in a trial of the OX40 agonist ivuxolimab. This clonotype originated in an adult with an advanced solid tumor such as melanoma, head and neck, liver or kidney cancer. The J gene is TRBJ2-7, the V gene TRBV10-3; 10 positions agree with TRBD1. This chain's CDR3 is CAISINRDRGEQYF. In DNA form, the CDR3 reads TGTGCCATCAGTATCAACCGGGACAGGGGCGAGCAGTACTTC.